The T cell receptor (beta chain) under discussion was sequenced for a study of blood T cells in healthy people across ages. Study in general: About one barcoded beta molecule per two T cells came from capture by template switching.

This clonotype was seen a single time. Primers used in a second PCR of about 6 to 12 cycles were a sample-barcoded 5' primer and a J-beta primer mix. Each CDR3 protein gets one entry after TCRdb re-called the 5' RACE reads with MiXCR. The sample holds about 640,000 distinct CDR3 sequences, roughly 58% seen once. The length of the CDR3 is 13 residues. Germline assignment: CDR1 KGHSH and CDR2 LQKENI. V dropped 6 bases and J dropped 8 bases, with 13 bases sitting between them. Sequenced: blood. The chain carries TRBV18 and TRBJ1-4, with a possible D match to TRBD1 (5 bases). This sequence originates from a man aged 55 to 70 in good health. CDR3 in DNA: TGTGCCAGCTCTCCCTCGGGACGAGAAAAACTGTTTTTT. This sequence encodes CASSPSGREKLFF. The complete variable domain, with remaining parts taken from reference TRBV18 and TRBJ1-4, reads NAGVMQNPRHLVRRRGQEARLRCSPMKGHSHVYWYRQLPEEGLKFMVYLQKENIIDESGMPKERFSAEFPKEGPSILRIQQVVRGDSAAYFCASSPSGREKLFFGSGTQLSVL.